This TCR beta chain comes out of a study of OX40 agonist ivuxolimab in advanced cancers. Whole-study context: Partial responses were achieved by three patients, of whom one had hepatocellular carcinoma and two had cutaneous melanoma. Regarding the study as a whole: Within 6 weeks, CD4+ and CD8+ blood T cells expanded clonally at 0.1 to 3.0 mg/kg.

Method: immunoSEQ multiplex PCR; TCRdb's copy keeps in-frame clones and lacks some. The repertoire has over 30,000 clones, 80% to 85% of them found once; the top ten carry roughly 20%. With regard to this clone: The antigen remains unidentified.

The origin of this receptor is an adult with an advanced solid tumor such as melanoma, head and neck, liver or kidney cancer. The sequences come from CD4+ or CD8+ T cells sorted from blood, collected in a trial of the OX40 agonist ivuxolimab.

The CDR3: CATRKTKLFF. The CDR3, as DNA: TGTGCCACCAGGAAGACAAAACTGTTTTTT. The rearrangement uses TRBV28 and TRBJ1-4, with unresolved D. The ends were cut back, 10 bases at V and 10 bases at J, with 10 bases in the middle. Germline V gives CDR1 MDHEN, CDR2 SYDVKM. The CDR3 runs to 10 residues.